These T cell receptor beta chains were read from a single sample in a study of CD8+ T cells in alopecia areata. The protocol was immunoSEQ multiplex PCR, while the TCRdb copy is restricted to in-frame clones and leaves out a portion. The sample lists about 220,000 clones; less than 75% were seen once. This specimen consisted of CD4+ T cells sorted from blood, obtained at week 4, from a patient treated with tofacitinib. Receptors originate from a human donor with alopecia areata. Both conserved end residues are part of each CDR3. The D gene is left open where the match is weak. Rows may omit the clone size; those that give it use once, few, many or a size class.

j_call | cdr3_length | v_call | d_call | clone_size | cdr3_nt | cdr3_aa
TRBJ2-3 | 12 | TRBV7-8 | TRBD2 | - | TGTGCCAGCAGCTCTAGCGGGAATACGCAGTATTTT | CASSSSGNTQYF
TRBJ1-1 | 15 | TRBV11-2 | TRBD1 | few | TGTGCCAGCAGCGTAACAGGGGCCCCACACACTGAAGCTTTCTTT | CASSVTGAPHTEAFF
TRBJ2-5 | 16 | TRBV4-3 | - | - | TGCGCCAGCAGCCAAGAAACGGCCAGGCGGGCTGAGACCCAGTACTTC | CASSQETARRAETQYF
TRBJ2-7 | 11 | TRBV29-1 | - | - | TGCAGCGTGTATCAGGGGTTAAGAGAGTACTTC | CSVYQGLREYF
TRBJ2-6 | 14 | TRBV7-3 | - | - | TGTGCCAGCAGCCCACAGTTGGAGGCCAACGTCCTGACTTTC | CASSPQLEANVLTF
TRBJ2-3 | 14 | TRBV27 | - | - | TGTGCCAGCAGTTTCCGGGCGGGGGCGGATACGCAGTATTTT | CASSFRAGADTQYF
TRBJ1-1 | 12 | TRBV30 | - | - | TGTGCCTGGATTCGGACGTCCACTGAAGCTTTCTTT | CAWIRTSTEAFF
TRBJ1-2 | 12 | TRBV29-1 | - | - | TGCAGCGTTGAGGGTCTGGGCTATGGCTACACCTTC | CSVEGLGYGYTF
TRBJ2-4 | 14 | TRBV7-2 | - | few | TGTGCCAGCAGCTTAATGACTATGGGAAACATTCAGTACTTC | CASSLMTMGNIQYF
TRBJ2-5 | 15 | TRBV6-5 | TRBD1 | once | TGTGCCAGCAGACAGAATCAGGGGGCCCAAGAGACCCAGTACTTC | CASRQNQGAQETQYF
TRBJ2-3 | 15 | TRBV7-2 | - | - | TGTGCCAGCAGCTTATTAGCGGTTAGCACAGATACGCAGTATTTT | CASSLLAVSTDTQYF
TRBJ1-5 | 16 | TRBV5-1 | - | - | TGCGCCAGCAGCTTGGGGTGGCCAAATGGCAATCAGCCCCAGCATTTT | CASSLGWPNGNQPQHF
TRBJ1-1 | 13 | TRBV29-1 | TRBD1 | - | TGCAGCGCCGGACAGGGAATGAACACTGAAGCTTTCTTT | CSAGQGMNTEAFF
TRBJ1-5 | 15 | TRBV2 | TRBD1 | - | TGTGCCAGCAGTGCCGGGACAGGGGGTGCGTGGCCCCAGCATTTT | CASSAGTGGAWPQHF
TRBJ2-3 | 15 | TRBV7-2 | - | many | TGTGCCAGCAGCTTAGTGGGGGGGCCCCCAGATACGCAGTATTTT | CASSLVGGPPDTQYF
TRBJ2-7 | 13 | TRBV13 | - | - | TGTGCCAGCAGCTCAGACAGTTCCTCCGAGCAGTACTTC | CASSSDSSSEQYF
TRBJ2-2 | 14 | TRBV10-3 | - | - | TGTGCCATCAAGGGGAGCCATAACACCGGGGAGCTGTTTTTT | CAIKGSHNTGELFF
TRBJ1-2 | 14 | TRBV7-2 | - | few | TGTGCCAGCAGCCAGACGCGGTTTAACTATGGCTACACCTTC | CASSQTRFNYGYTF
TRBJ1-1 | 12 | TRBV30 | - | - | TGTGCCTGGGGGCCGGGTTCTCGGGAAGCTTTCTTT | CAWGPGSREAFF
TRBJ2-7 | 15 | TRBV5-1 | TRBD1 | few | TGCGCCAGCAGCTTGTGGAGCGACAGGGGCTACGAGCAGTACTTC | CASSLWSDRGYEQYF
TRBJ2-2 | 14 | TRBV5-1 | - | - | TGCGCCAGCAGCTCCGAAGGAAGCGCCGGGGAGCTGTTTTTT | CASSSEGSAGELFF
TRBJ2-3 | 14 | TRBV4-2 | - | - | TGTGCCAGCAGCCATGGCGGGGACACAGATACGCAGTATTTT | CASSHGGDTDTQYF
TRBJ1-6 | 12 | TRBV5-1 | - | few | TGCGCCAGCAGCTTGGAGGCATCACCCCTCCACTTT | CASSLEASPLHF
TRBJ1-2 | 15 | TRBV7-8 | TRBD1 | - | TGTGCCAGCAGCTTCGTACAGGGGCCGAACTATGGCTACACCTTC | CASSFVQGPNYGYTF